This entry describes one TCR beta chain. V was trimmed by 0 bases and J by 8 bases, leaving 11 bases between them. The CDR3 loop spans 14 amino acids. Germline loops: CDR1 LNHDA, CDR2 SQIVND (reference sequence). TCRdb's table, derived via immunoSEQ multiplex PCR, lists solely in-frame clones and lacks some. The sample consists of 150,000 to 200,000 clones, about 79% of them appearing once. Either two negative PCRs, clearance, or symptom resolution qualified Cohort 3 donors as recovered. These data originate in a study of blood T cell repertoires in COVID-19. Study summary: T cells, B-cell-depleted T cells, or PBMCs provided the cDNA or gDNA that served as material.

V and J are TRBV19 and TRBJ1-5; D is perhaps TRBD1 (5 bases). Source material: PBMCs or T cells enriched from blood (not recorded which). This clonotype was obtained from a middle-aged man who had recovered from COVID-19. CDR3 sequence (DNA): TGTGCCAGTAGTATAGATCGGGGGTTTGAGCCCCAGCATTTT. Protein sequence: CASSIDRGFEPQHF.